This TCR beta chain was profiled in a study of T cells in Graves' hyperthyroidism and ophthalmopathy. Broader study findings: A model built on 13 V-J features separated ophthalmopathy from stable hyperthyroidism.

The CDR3 is made up of 13 amino acids. CDR1 is SGHTA and CDR2 is FQGNSA in the germline V gene. V shed 0 bases and J shed 11 bases, with 11 bases lying between them. As regards this clonotype: Its matching antigen is unknown.

Amplified regions were TCR beta CDR3 sequences from RNA transcripts. The HTBI primer set served for first-round RT-PCR of the TCR CDR3. MiXCR, run by TCRdb on the multiplex PCR reads, gives a single entry per CDR3 protein. The table shows more than 500,000 distinct CDR3 sequences, with about 45% occurring only once. Sequenced material: peripheral blood or thyroid tissue (not recorded which). The receptor was isolated from an adult woman with Graves' disease, either hyperthyroidism or ophthalmopathy (not recorded which). V usage is TRBV7-2 and J usage is TRBJ1-5, with D tentatively TRBD1 (5 bases). In DNA, the CDR3 is TGTGCCAGCAGCTTAGCGACAGAAGAGACCCAGCATTTT. Encoded protein: CASSLATEETQHF.